What follows describes a single TCR beta chain. No antigen is known for it. V shed 6 bases, J shed 4 bases, and the junction held 7 bases outside the gene matches. CDR1 and CDR2 (germline): MDHEN, SYDVKM. CDR3 size: 15 residues. This specimen comes from a study of T-cell memory formation after mild COVID-19. General study results and limits: Largely, contracting CD4+ clones fell within CM and EM, and contracting CD8+ clones within EMRA.

A 5'RACE reaction primed in the constant segment made cDNA libraries of TCR alpha and TCR beta, and these carried sample barcodes and UMIs. TCRdb processed the 5' RACE reads anew with MiXCR; each CDR3 protein has one entry. The sample consists of 310,000 or so distinct CDR3 sequences, approximately 15% of them appearing once. This TCR was sampled from a man between 18 and 35 years old who had mild COVID-19 (a few samples of this study predate the infection). Cell type and time point are not known. The source material was PBMCs or a T cell subset sorted from them (not recorded which). The chain combines TRBV28 with TRBJ1-3; 9 nucleotides match TRBD1. This CDR3 is CASRNNRGRGNTIYF. The CDR3 bases are TGTGCCAGCAGAAATAACAGGGGGCGCGGAAACACCATATATTTT.